This T cell receptor beta chain is from a study of shared clonotypes between healthy human individuals. Study-wide background: Aged 18 to 49, the donors were a couple of women and a few men.

Authors' analysis steps: ImmunoSEQ gave junction-only sequences without quality scores, so filtering differed. Sequencing used immunoSEQ multiplex PCR; TCRdb keeps in-frame clones, though not all of them. The V and J calls and clone size are taken from that table; D and trimming were inferred from the DNA. This table holds 2,500,000 or so clones, more than 80% found once. With 5 bases removed from V and 3 bases from J, the gap between germline ends came to 14 bases. The CDR3 spans 14 residues. Germline CDR1 is SGHRS and CDR2 is YFSETQ. The TCR sequence derives from a man aged 18 to 29 in good health. The chain joins TRBV5-1 to TRBJ2-5; D tentatively fits TRBD1 or TRBD2 (5 bases each). Sequenced: naive CD4+ T cells sorted from blood. Subset in this sample: CD45RA+ positively selected. The CDR3 nucleotides are TGCGCCAGCAGTTGGGACGGGGCAAAAGAGACCCAGTACTTC. The encoded protein is CASSWDGAKETQYF.